A single TCR beta chain is shown here with its context. This clonotype was found a few times. There is no known antigen for this receptor. It has no much larger one-base neighbor in the sample; base qualities were not kept. The data were obtained in a study of T cells after yellow fever vaccination (dated by TCRdb to the late 2010s). Notes on the research overall: Libraries from fractions with low cell numbers were prepared with the SMART-Seq v4 Ultra Low Input RNA kit. The cohort comprised two healthy male donors, one aged 18 to 29 and one aged 30 to 39 years. Blood samples were taken at several timepoints before and after primary and secondary immunization, and bulk PBMC replicates and cell subsets were isolated. Bulk TCR alpha and beta repertoires were sequenced longitudinally to track T-cell clones before and after primary and booster YFV17D yellow fever vaccination.

The sample's treatment or condition, from its label and the paper: live attenuated yellow fever vaccine strain. PBMCs were isolated from peripheral blood using a standard Ficoll-Paque protocol. CD4 and CD8 T-cell fractions were isolated with Dynabeads CD4 and CD8 positive selection kits. TriZol was used to extract RNA from bulk PBMCs, CD4 and CD8 fractions, and dextramer-positive and dextramer-negative fractions. The study at large found these results: After the booster, most of the clones that had expanded following primary vaccination were detected again (approximately 96% of CD4 and roughly 90% of CD8), which suggests that memory was broadly maintained. A small fraction of clonotypes showed up in both the CD4 and CD8 compartments, probably as a result of convergent recombination. Because only a couple of donors were included in the study, the extent to which the findings can be generalized is limited. Compared with the primary T-cell response, the secondary T-cell response was weaker but faster, peaking on day 5 rather than day 15. FACS-sorted repertoires could contain abundant contaminating clonotypes from the bulk population, so computational filtering was required.

Synthesis of TCR cDNA relied on 5'RACE template switching, a step that introduced a universal primer site along with unique molecular identifiers. Priming of cDNA synthesis was performed from both the TCR alpha and TCR beta constant segments. Library amplification used two PCR steps, and the second PCR step added sample barcodes and sequencing adapters. Sequencing of libraries was done on Illumina HiSeq 2500 (2x100 bp) or NovaSeq (2x150 bp). Per the original workflow: MIGEC was used to demultiplex reads and collapse the reads into UMI consensus sequences, and MiXCR was used for V(D)J alignment. Using edgeR on replicate PBMC samples, clonotypes were called vaccine-responding if FDR was below 0.01 and the log2 fold change was above 5 up to day 15. Bulk clonotypes were assigned CD4 or CD8 identity according to which sequenced CD4 or CD8 repertoire held them at higher abundance. TCRdb reworked the public reads: Q25 trimming with fastp, MiXCR clone assembly, productive beta chains retained. Every entry covers one CDR3 protein and lists the most common genes and DNA from its rows. The V and J calls here are based on TCRdb, not the publication. Recorded for this sample are a few hundred thousand distinct CDR3 sequences; more than 6.5% of them occurred a single time. The ten largest account for approximately 1.1% of the sample.

CDR1 and CDR2 are drawn from the germline V gene: SGHDT, YYEEEE. V was cut back by 4 bases and J by 0 bases, leaving a gap of 13 bases between them. The CDR3 runs 15 amino acids, cysteine and phenylalanine included. Just CDR3 DNA is preserved here, 45 bases in frame from base 1. Recombination connected TRBV5-6 to TRBJ1-1; tentative D gene TRBD1, with 6 bases matching. This clonotype was sampled from a man in his thirties or forties who received the YFV17D yellow fever vaccine. Sequenced here: CD4+ T cells sorted from PBMCs, sampled on the day of the yellow fever booster vaccination. DNA sequence: TGTGCCAGCAGCATCGGGGGCAGGATGAACACTGAAGCTTTCTTT. Its protein product is CASSIGGRMNTEAFF.